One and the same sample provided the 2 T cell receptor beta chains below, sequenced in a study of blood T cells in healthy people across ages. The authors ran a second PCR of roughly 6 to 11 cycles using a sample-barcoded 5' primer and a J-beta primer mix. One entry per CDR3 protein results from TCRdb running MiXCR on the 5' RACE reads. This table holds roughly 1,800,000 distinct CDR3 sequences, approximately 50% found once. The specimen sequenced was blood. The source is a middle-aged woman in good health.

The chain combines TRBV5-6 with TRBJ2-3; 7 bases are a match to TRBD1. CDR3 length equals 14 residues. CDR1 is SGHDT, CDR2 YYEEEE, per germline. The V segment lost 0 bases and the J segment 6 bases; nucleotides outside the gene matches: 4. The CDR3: CASSLGGTADTQYF. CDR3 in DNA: TGTGCCAGCAGCTTGGGGGGGACAGCCGATACGCAGTATTTT. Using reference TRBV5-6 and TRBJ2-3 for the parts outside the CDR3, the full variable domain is DAGVTQSPTHLIKTRGQQVTLRCSPKSGHDTVSWYQQALGQGPQFIFQYYEEEERQRGNFPDRFSGHQFPNYSSELNVNALLLGDSALYLCASSLGGTADTQYFGPGTRLTVL.

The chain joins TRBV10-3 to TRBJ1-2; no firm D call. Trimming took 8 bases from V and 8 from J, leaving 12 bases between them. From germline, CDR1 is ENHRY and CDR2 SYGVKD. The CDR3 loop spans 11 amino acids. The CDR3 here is CAIQQREGYTF. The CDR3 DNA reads TGTGCCATCCAACAGAGAGAAGGCTACACCTTC.